These 26 T cell receptor beta chains were sequenced from one sample in a study of human T cells and chemical hapten exposure (dated by TCRdb to the early 2020s). In light of the paper, this sample's time point label describes: patch test 2, 6 weeks after DPC sensitization. The treatment or condition label, read with the paper, signifies: therapeutic diphenylcyclopropenone sensitization with weekly scalp DPC. Library generation was performed with RACE. Sequencing was performed on a NextSeq 500. TCRdb reworked the public reads: Q25 trimming with fastp, MiXCR clone assembly, productive beta chains retained. Every CDR3 protein is listed once, alongside the most common genes and DNA of its rows. The table for this sample lists more than 75,000 distinct CDR3 sequences; about a tenth of them were counted only once. Together, the top ten hold just over 2% of the sample. Sequenced material: whole blood, taken in connection with sensitization to the hapten diphenylcyclopropenone (DPC). The receptors were sampled from a woman aged 40 to 50 with alopecia areata. Some clones in this sample may be carry-over from other donors' samples.

In its sample, this clonotype was seen a few times. V usage is TRBV12-3 or TRBV12-4 and J usage is TRBJ2-3, with D perhaps TRBD1 or TRBD2 (5 bases each). This CDR3 has 16 amino acids. Trimming left V 2 bases short and J 0 bases short, with 12 bases between. The CDR3 loop reads CASSLTGTTSTDTQYF. Written as DNA, the CDR3 is TGTGCCAGCAGTTTAACCGGGACCACTAGCACAGATACGCAGTATTTT.

This chain uses TRBV9 with TRBJ2-3; 9 nucleotides align to TRBD2. The CDR3 has 16 residues. V trimming: 4 bases; J trimming: 6 bases; junction bases outside the gene matches: 12. CDR1 and CDR2 (germline): SGDLS, YYNGEE. The CDR3 is CASSPGTSFITDTQYF. The CDR3 nucleotides read TGTGCCAGCAGCCCCGGGACTAGCTTCATCACCGATACGCAGTATTTT.

The V and J genes are TRBV7-9 and TRBJ1-1; 7 nucleotides match TRBD1. The germline V gene has CDR1 SEHNR and CDR2 FQNEAQ (reference sequence). The CDR3 runs to 14 residues. Trimming removed 5 bases from V and 0 bases from J; junction bases left unmatched: 3. CDR3 in DNA: TGTGCCAGCAGCCGCAGGGGGATGAACACTGAAGCTTTCTTT. It encodes CASSRRGMNTEAFF.

This clonotype was counted many times. The rearrangement joins TRBV10-3 to TRBJ2-1, with TRBD2 matching over 9 bases. Germline V gene sequence: CDR1 ENHRY, CDR2 SYGVKD. This CDR3 has 14 residues. V gave up 10 bases and J gave up 4 bases; unmatched junction bases: 8. The CDR3 DNA is TGTGCCACCCAAAGCAGCGGGGGGTACAATGAGCAGTTCTTC. This translates into CATQSSGGYNEQFF.

This clonotype was seen at least ten times. The chain employs TRBV2 and TRBJ2-3, with a possible D match to TRBD1 (5 bases). The CDR3 length is 14 residues. V lost 3 bases, J lost 2 bases, and 9 bases lay in between. Per the germline V gene, CDR1 is SNHLY and CDR2 is FYNNEI. The CDR3 reads CASSERQFTDTQYF. CDR3 in DNA: TGTGCCAGCAGTGAGCGACAGTTCACAGATACGCAGTATTTT.

Only a few counts were recorded for this clonotype. The V and J genes are TRBV19 and TRBJ2-2; D gene unclear. Trimming took off 4 bases at V and 8 bases at J, with 2 bases between the two ends. The V gene's germline CDR1 is LNHDA and CDR2 SQIVND (reference sequence). The CDR3 runs 10 residues. Here the CDR3 reads CASSKGELFF. The DNA of the CDR3 is TGTGCCAGTAGTAAGGGGGAGCTGTTTTTT.

This clonotype was recorded a few times. The V call is TRBV19, the J call TRBJ2-5; D tentatively reads TRBD1 or TRBD2 (5 bases each). Looked up from germline, CDR1 is LNHDA and CDR2 is SQIVND (reference sequence). V lost 1 base, J lost 13 bases, and 16 bases lay in between. The CDR3 covers 13 residues. The CDR3 DNA is TGTGCCAGTAGTATAGGTTCGGGGACGCCCTCGTACTTC. Encoded protein: CASSIGSGTPSYF.

The chain has TRBV20-1 and TRBJ1-1, with D uncertain. CDR3 length: 14 amino acids. The germline V and J ends were trimmed by 0 bases and 0 bases, with 8 bases remaining between them. Germline assignment: CDR1 DFQATT and CDR2 SNEGSKA (reference sequence). CDR3 amino acids: CSAREGNMNTEAFF. Written as DNA, the CDR3 is TGCAGTGCTAGAGAGGGTAATATGAACACTGAAGCTTTCTTT.

There are many counts of this clonotype. The chain employs TRBV29-1 and TRBJ2-1; the D is unclear. Deletions cut 1 base from V and 10 bases from J, with 11 bases between. The CDR3 runs 12 residues. The V gene's germline CDR1 is SQVTM and CDR2 ANQGSEA. CDR3 in amino acids: CSVEVNLGEQFF. CDR3 DNA sequence: TGCAGCGTTGAAGTCAACCTCGGAGAGCAGTTCTTC.

This clonotype has at least ten counts. The rearrangement links TRBV7-6 to TRBJ1-2; D not certain. Germline CDR1 SGHVS, CDR2 FNYEAQ. CDR3 length: 14 residues. Between the trimmed V and J ends, which lost 5 bases and 7 bases, there was a span of 17 bases. The CDR3 spells CASSPFTSEVGYTF. CDR3 coding DNA: TGTGCCAGCAGCCCATTCACGTCCGAGGTTGGCTACACCTTC.

V usage is TRBV28 and J usage is TRBJ2-7; TRBD1 matches at 7 bases. The germline V gene encodes CDR1 MDHEN and CDR2 SYDVKM. The CDR3 covers 17 residues. The V gene end was trimmed by 6 bases and the J gene end by 3 bases; junction bases not matched to a gene: 17. CDR3 coding DNA: TGTGCCAGCAGCTCCCAACCATTCAGAGCAGGGGGCTACGAGCAGTACTTC. Protein sequence: CASSSQPFRAGGYEQYF.

This clonotype was seen at least ten times. CDR3 residues: CASSGRQGIYEQYF. The DNA of the CDR3 is TGCGCCAGCAGTGGGAGACAGGGGATCTACGAGCAGTACTTC. V is TRBV10-1 and J is TRBJ2-7; 8 bases are shared with TRBD1. The CDR3 totals 14 residues. After removal of 4 bases from V and 3 bases from J, the junction contained 5 bases not matched to a gene. Germline CDR1 WNHNN, CDR2 SYGVQD (reference sequence).

This clonotype was seen many times. The chain employs TRBV7-2 and TRBJ2-4, with 9 bases fitting TRBD1. Germline lookup yields CDR1 SGHTA and CDR2 FQGNSA. V dropped 4 bases and J dropped 6; count of bases not matched to a gene: 7. This CDR3 is built from 15 residues. The CDR3 DNA reads TGTGCCAGCAGCTCCGTAGGGACAGGGATAAACATTCAGTACTTC. Translation: CASSSVGTGINIQYF.

There are many counts of this clonotype. This sequence joins TRBV29-1 and TRBJ2-6; TRBD1 aligns across 7 bases. V gave up 6 bases and J gave up 2 bases; unmatched junction bases: 4. Germline V gives CDR1 SQVTM, CDR2 ANQGSEA. The CDR3 length is 14 residues. CDR3 loop: CSVVQGAGANVLTF. The DNA for the CDR3 is TGCAGCGTAGTCCAGGGGGCTGGGGCCAACGTCCTGACTTTC.

The V call is TRBV18, the J call TRBJ1-1, with D uncertain. Germline V gene lookup returns CDR1 KGHSH and CDR2 LQKENI. This CDR3 has 11 amino acids. V was cut by 7 bases and J by 3 bases, with 6 bases left in between. The CDR3 sequence: CASFADTEAFF. DNA of the CDR3: TGTGCCAGCTTCGCCGACACTGAAGCTTTCTTT.

This chain links TRBV6-2 or TRBV6-3 with TRBJ1-1; no reliable D call. This CDR3 has 13 residues. The V and J ends lost 2 bases and 0 bases respectively, with 4 bases between them. Germline V gives CDR1 MNHEY, CDR2 SVGEGT. The CDR3 sequence: CASSYIVNTEAFF. The CDR3 bases are TGTGCCAGCAGTTACATTGTGAACACTGAAGCTTTCTTT.

This clonotype has at least ten counts. The rearrangement links TRBV5-1 to TRBJ1-1; TRBD1 aligns across 9 bases. The V gene's germline CDR1 is SGHRS and CDR2 YFSETQ. V lost 0 bases to trimming and J lost 4 bases; unmatched junction nucleotides: 4. This CDR3 contains 15 residues. The DNA for the CDR3 is TGCGCCAGCAGCTTGGGACAGGGGGTCGGCACTGAAGCTTTCTTT. Amino acids: CASSLGQGVGTEAFF.

This clonotype has a count of ten or more. The J gene is TRBJ2-2, the V gene TRBV19; perhaps TRBD1 as D (6 bases). Trimming cost V 8 bases and J 5 bases, with 9 bases left between them. Germline CDR1 reads LNHDA; CDR2 reads SQIVND (reference sequence). The CDR3 extends over 12 amino acids. The CDR3 coding sequence is TGTGCCAGTTTCAGGGGTACCGGGGAGCTGTTTTTT. Amino acid sequence: CASFRGTGELFF.

This clonotype was seen repeatedly, ten times or more. The V call is TRBV7-2, the J call TRBJ1-1; no clear D. Germline lookup yields CDR1 SGHTA and CDR2 FQGNSA. The CDR3 has 13 residues. Trimming left V 1 base short and J 6 bases short, with 9 bases between. The CDR3 DNA reads as TGTGCCAGCAGCTTAGGAGGGAGGGCTGAAGCTTTCTTT. Translating gives CASSLGGRAEAFF.

This clonotype has more than one count but fewer than ten. As DNA, the CDR3 is TGTGCCAGCAGCTTAGGCCAGGGGGCGAACACCGGGGAGCTGTTTTTT. Translation: CASSLGQGANTGELFF. The rearrangement joins TRBV7-6 to TRBJ2-2, with 7 bases aligning to TRBD1. The V segment lost 1 base and the J segment 0 bases; nucleotides outside the gene matches: 2. This CDR3 region has 16 residues. The germline V gene encodes CDR1 SGHVS and CDR2 FNYEAQ.

This clonotype was seen repeatedly, ten times or more. CDR3 loop: CASKKGTISYEQYF. In nucleotides, the CDR3 is TGTGCCAGCAAGAAAGGGACGATCTCCTACGAGCAGTACTTC. The chain has TRBV28 and TRBJ2-7; D possibly uses TRBD1 or TRBD2 (5 bases each). This CDR3 region has 14 residues. Germline lookup yields CDR1 MDHEN and CDR2 SYDVKM. V was shortened by 7 bases and J by 0 bases, with 13 bases between the two germline ends.

The chain has TRBV7-9 and TRBJ2-2; 7 bases are a match to TRBD2. The CDR3 is 15 residues long. V was pared by 5 bases and J by 4 bases, with 7 bases of the junction left unmatched. CDR1 SEHNR and CDR2 FQNEAQ come from the germline V gene (reference sequence). CDR3 nucleotide sequence: TGTGCCAGCAGCCCCCTAGGGAGGGCCACCGGGGAGCTGTTTTTT. Translating gives CASSPLGRATGELFF.

This clonotype occurred a few times. The chain combines TRBV18 with TRBJ2-7; no clear D gene. Germline values: CDR1 KGHSH, CDR2 LQKENI. Trimming left V 3 bases short and J 6 bases short, with 9 bases between. The CDR3 runs 12 residues. This CDR3 reads CASSPPGAEQYF. In DNA, the CDR3 is TGTGCCAGCTCACCGCCTGGTGCCGAGCAGTACTTC.

V and J are TRBV27 and TRBJ2-3; TRBD2 matches 10 bases. With 3 bases clipped from V and 6 bases from J, the junction kept 15 bases outside the gene matches. Germline CDR1 and CDR2: MNHEY and SMNVEV (reference sequence). The CDR3 has 18 amino acids. CDR3 coding DNA: TGTGCCAGCAGTTTCCGTACATCCGGGACTAGCGCCACCGATACGCAGTATTTT. Translated, it gives CASSFRTSGTSATDTQYF.

At least ten counts were recorded for this clonotype. The chain combines TRBV3-1 with TRBJ1-1; no definite D call. V was trimmed by 3 bases and J by 0 bases, leaving 5 bases between them. The germline gives CDR1 LGHDT, CDR2 YNNKEL (reference sequence). The CDR3 is 13 amino acids. CDR3 residues: CASSQNLNTEAFF. In nucleotides, the CDR3 is TGTGCCAGCAGCCAGAATCTGAACACTGAAGCTTTCTTT.

The chain combines TRBV7-3 with TRBJ2-2; the D gene is possibly TRBD1 (6 bases). CDR1 SGHTA and CDR2 FQGTGA come from the germline V gene. The CDR3 runs to 15 residues. V was clipped by 2 bases and J by 3 bases, with 10 bases between them. The CDR3: CASSLAGTHTGELFF. The CDR3 region has the DNA TGTGCCAGCAGCTTAGCCGGGACACACACCGGGGAGCTGTTTTTT.